The next 9 T cell receptor beta chains were all read from a single sample in a study of cytomegalovirus exposure and HLA in healthy donors. Repertoires were generated with immunoSEQ multiplex PCR, while TCRdb's copy carries only in-frame clones and drops some. The sample holds about 160,000 clones, about nine tenths seen once. Sequenced sample: PBMCs. The source is a young woman in good health and CMV-seropositive.

The chain carries TRBV7-2 and TRBJ2-3; 8 bases line up with TRBD1. Trimming removed 3 bases from V and 2 bases from J; junction bases left unmatched: 1. From germline, CDR1 is SGHTA and CDR2 FQGNSA. The CDR3 totals 14 residues. The CDR3 bases are TGTGCCAGCAGCTTGACAGGGGACACAGATACGCAGTATTTT. This codes for CASSLTGDTDTQYF.

This rearrangement joins TRBV25-1 to TRBJ2-2; 8 bases map to TRBD1. The V and J ends lost 3 bases and 6 bases, in that order; junction bases with no gene match: 12. CDR3 length: 17 residues. The germline CDR1 and CDR2 sequences are MGHDK and SYGVNS. In DNA, the CDR3 is TGTGCCAGCAGTGACGTTGCCACCGGACAGGGCCCCGGGGAGCTGTTTTTT. Protein product: CASSDVATGQGPGELFF.

The rearrangement uses TRBV9 and TRBJ2-2; 14 nucleotides agree with TRBD2. V shed 3 bases and J 6 bases; nucleotides not matched to a gene: 4. The CDR3 length is 16 residues. The germline gives CDR1 SGDLS, CDR2 YYNGEE. CDR3 sequence (DNA): TGTGCCAGCAGCGAGGGGACTAGCGGGAGTTCCGGGGAGCTGTTTTTT. Its translation is CASSEGTSGSSGELFF. Complete variable domain (other parts from reference TRBV9 and TRBJ2-2): DSGVTQTPKHLITATGQRVTLRCSPRSGDLSVYWYQQSLDQGLQFLIQYYNGEERAKGNILERFSAQQFPDLHSELNLSSLELGDSALYFCASSEGTSGSSGELFFGEGSRLTVL.

The chain links TRBV13 to TRBJ2-3, with 11 bases aligning to TRBD2. CDR1 is PRHDT and CDR2 is FYEKMQ in the germline V gene (reference sequence). This CDR3 region has 17 residues. The J segment lost 2 bases and the V segment lost 1 base, leaving 5 bases of the junction unmatched. The CDR3, as DNA: TGTGCCAGCAGCTTAGACTCGACTAGCGGGGACACAGATACGCAGTATTTT. This translates into CASSLDSTSGDTDTQYF.

CDR3 bases: TGCGCCAGCAGCCTGGAAGGGGCTGGGGAAAAACTGTTTTTT. As protein: CASSLEGAGEKLFF. V gene TRBV5-1 combines with J gene TRBJ1-4; a possible D gene is TRBD1 (5 bases). The CDR3 spans 14 residues. Germline V gene lookup returns CDR1 SGHRS and CDR2 YFSETQ. Trimming stripped 4 bases from V and 8 bases from J, with 15 bases between. Together with reference TRBV5-1 and TRBJ1-4, the CDR3 gives the full variable domain: KAGVTQTPRYLIKTRGQQVTLSCSPISGHRSVSWYQQTPGQGLQFLFEYFSETQRNKGNFPGRFSGRQFSNSRSEMNVSTLELGDSALYLCASSLEGAGEKLFFGSGTQLSVL.

The chain joins TRBV29-1 to TRBJ2-7, with D perhaps matching TRBD1 (5 bases). The germline V gene has CDR1 SQVTM and CDR2 ANQGSEA. V was pared by 3 bases and J by 6 bases, with 12 bases between. This CDR3 has 12 residues. The CDR3 DNA sequence: TGCAGCGTTGATAGGGGATCCGGCGAGCAGTACTTC. It codes for CSVDRGSGEQYF.

This clone is a singleton in its sample. The chain couples TRBV6-1 to TRBJ1-4; no clear D gene. Germline V gives CDR1 MNHNS, CDR2 SASEGT. V was pared by 2 bases and J by 13 bases, with 14 bases between. CDR3 length equals 13 residues. CDR3: CASSESSARVLFF. The DNA of the CDR3 is TGTGCCAGCAGTGAATCGAGCGCCCGGGTACTGTTTTTT.

The chain carries TRBV13 and TRBJ1-1, with D possibly matching TRBD1 (5 bases). CDR1 is PRHDT, CDR2 FYEKMQ, per germline (reference sequence). V was pared by 2 bases and J by 1 base, with 11 bases between. The CDR3 length is 15 residues. DNA of the CDR3: TGTGCCAGCAGCTTAAGGCAGGGCGAGAACACTGAAGCTTTCTTT. Protein product: CASSLRQGENTEAFF.

This chain uses TRBV10-3 with TRBJ2-7; 9 bases agree with TRBD2. The CDR3 spans 14 residues. The germline CDR1 and CDR2 sequences are ENHRY and SYGVKD. The V gene end was trimmed by 6 bases and the J gene end by 2 bases; junction bases not matched to a gene: 5. The CDR3 bases are TGTGCCATCAGCTCTAGCGGGATTGCCTACGAGCAGTACTTC. Amino acids: CAISSSGIAYEQYF.